The clone carrying this T cell receptor (beta chain) appeared a few times. The antigen is not known. The data originate from a study of regulatory T cells in long-lasting Graves disease. Study conclusions and caveats: Graves' patients with persistent disease showed TCR diversity lower than patients newly diagnosed. There was favoring of TRBV28, TRBJ1-2 and TRBJ2-5 in persistent disease.

This sample's time point: persistent/refractory GD, antithyroid drugs over 5 years with positive TRAb. Following extraction of RNA from PBMCs, that RNA was used to make the TCR library. The diagnosis of Graves' disease used American Thyroid Association guidelines. Germline CDR1 DFQATT, CDR2 SNEGSKA (reference sequence). CDR3 length: 13 amino acids. Between the trimmed V and J ends, which lost 1 base and 0 bases, there was a span of 7 bases. Researchers made TCR beta libraries by using iRepertoire HTBI primers and running Arm-PCR on CDR3 regions. TCRdb re-called the multiplex PCR reads with MiXCR, one entry per CDR3 protein. Of some 470,000 distinct CDR3 sequences detected, roughly 21% appear once; the ten largest clones hold roughly 6.9%.

The clonotype was recovered from a female donor with Graves disease. The material was peripheral blood mononuclear cells (PBMCs), obtained when the disease was refractory, from a patient treated with antithyroid drugs. The rearrangement links TRBV20-1 to TRBJ2-7; no definite D call. CDR3 region: CSARVGSSYEQYF. Written as DNA, the CDR3 is TGCAGTGCTAGAGTAGGCAGCTCCTACGAGCAGTACTTC.